This TCR beta chain emerged from a study of T-cell memory formation after mild COVID-19. Study-wide background: Largely, TCR clusters stayed within a single donor.

The 5'RACE method, run with constant-segment primers, produced TCR alpha and TCR beta cDNA libraries (carrying sample barcodes and UMIs). TCRdb used MiXCR to reprocess the 5' RACE reads, holding one entry per CDR3 protein. The data show roughly 300,000 distinct CDR3 sequences, around 15% seen once. This clonotype occurred a few times. As yet, its antigen is unknown. General study findings and limits: A second wave expanding day 15 to 37 was CD4+-biased; contracting clones were balanced.

Losses at the gene ends were 4 bases for V and 2 bases for J; bases not matched to a gene: 5. Germline CDR1 and CDR2: SGHNT and YENEEA. The CDR3 covers 15 residues. The sequenced material came from PBMCs or a T cell subset sorted from them (not recorded which). The J gene is TRBJ2-3, the V gene TRBV11-3, with TRBD2 matching over 8 bases. The TCR was taken from a young man who had mild COVID-19 (a few samples of this study predate the infection). Cell type and time point are not known. Here the CDR3 reads CASSSGTSATDTQYF. The CDR3 region has the DNA TGTGCCAGCAGCTCCGGGACTAGTGCCACAGATACGCAGTATTTT.